Shown below are 8 T cell receptor beta chains from a single sample sequenced in a study of T cell changes during pregnancy in multiple sclerosis. TCRdb keeps only in-frame clones here, not all; method: immunoSEQ multiplex PCR. In the table there are about 79,000 clones, approximately 90% of which are singletons. The source was CD4+ T cells from peripheral blood mononuclear cells, collected in the second trimester of pregnancy. The receptors derive from a female donor with multiple sclerosis, enrolled in a pregnancy study.

The chain joins TRBV5-1 to TRBJ2-6; 10 bases are a match to TRBD1. Trimming removed 3 bases from V and 0 bases from J; junction bases left unmatched: 3. The length of the CDR3 is 17 residues. Looked up from germline, CDR1 is SGHRS and CDR2 is YFSETQ. CDR3 region: CASSSRDRGSGANVLTF. The CDR3 nucleotides read TGCGCCAGCAGCTCCCGGGACAGGGGCTCTGGGGCCAACGTCCTGACTTTC.

V and J are TRBV19 and TRBJ2-5; TRBD1 matches at 7 bases. The V and J ends lost 3 bases and 7 bases, in that order; junction bases with no gene match: 2. Germline V gene lookup returns CDR1 LNHDA and CDR2 SQIVND (reference sequence). The CDR3 has 12 residues. The CDR3 protein is CASSIYRGTQYF. CDR3 bases: TGTGCCAGTAGTATTTACAGGGGGACCCAGTACTTC.

The rearrangement joins TRBV25-1 to TRBJ2-1, with D possibly matching TRBD2 (5 bases). Germline-derived CDR1 and CDR2 are MGHDK and SYGVNS. The germline V and J ends were trimmed by 8 bases and 2 bases, with 7 bases remaining between them. The CDR3 spans 12 residues. The CDR3 DNA sequence: TGTGCCAGCGGGAGTCCCTACAATGAGCAGTTCTTC. It encodes CASGSPYNEQFF.

V gene TRBV7-3 combines with J gene TRBJ1-2; TRBD1 matches 9 bases. This CDR3 spans 13 amino acids. The J segment lost 6 bases and the V segment lost 5 bases, leaving 4 bases of the junction unmatched. Germline-derived CDR1 and CDR2 are SGHTA and FQGTGA. Here the CDR3 reads CASSPGQGNGYTF. The CDR3 DNA sequence: TGTGCCAGCAGCCCGGGACAGGGCAATGGCTACACCTTC.

This clone came up a few times. The chain links TRBV7-9 to TRBJ2-1, with 12 positions matching TRBD2. With V trimmed by 5 bases and J by 8 bases, 4 bases remained unmatched. Germline V lookup: CDR1 SEHNR, CDR2 FQNEAQ (reference sequence). This CDR3 is 14 amino acids long. CDR3 nucleotide sequence: TGTGCCAGCAGCGAGACTAGCGGGGGTTATGAGCAGTTCTTC. As protein: CASSETSGGYEQFF.

The J gene is TRBJ2-1, the V gene TRBV29-1; 15 nucleotides line up with TRBD2. V was clipped by 7 bases and J by 13 bases; unmatched bases: 2. The CDR3 loop spans 11 amino acids. Germline-derived CDR1 and CDR2 are SQVTM and ANQGSEA. CDR3 protein: CSGGLAGGQFF. DNA of the CDR3: TGCAGCGGGGGACTAGCGGGGGGTCAGTTCTTC.

The chain couples TRBV14 to TRBJ2-3, with TRBD2 identical over 12 bases. This CDR3 is built from 17 residues. Trimming cost V 1 base and J 6 bases; bases outside gene matches: 8. The germline V gene encodes CDR1 SGHDN and CDR2 FVKESK. The CDR3 spells CASSQARLAGALDTQYF. The CDR3 region has the DNA TGTGCCAGCAGCCAAGCCCGACTAGCGGGAGCGTTGGATACGCAGTATTTT.

The chain is built from TRBV13 and TRBJ2-3; 10 nucleotides line up with TRBD1. The germline V gene has CDR1 PRHDT and CDR2 FYEKMQ (reference sequence). Trimming took 4 bases from V and 4 from J; bases not matched to a gene: 5. The CDR3 is made up of 15 amino acids. CDR3 sequence (DNA): TGTGCCAGCAGCTCCGGGACAGGGGTATCAGATACGCAGTATTTT. Its protein is CASSSGTGVSDTQYF.